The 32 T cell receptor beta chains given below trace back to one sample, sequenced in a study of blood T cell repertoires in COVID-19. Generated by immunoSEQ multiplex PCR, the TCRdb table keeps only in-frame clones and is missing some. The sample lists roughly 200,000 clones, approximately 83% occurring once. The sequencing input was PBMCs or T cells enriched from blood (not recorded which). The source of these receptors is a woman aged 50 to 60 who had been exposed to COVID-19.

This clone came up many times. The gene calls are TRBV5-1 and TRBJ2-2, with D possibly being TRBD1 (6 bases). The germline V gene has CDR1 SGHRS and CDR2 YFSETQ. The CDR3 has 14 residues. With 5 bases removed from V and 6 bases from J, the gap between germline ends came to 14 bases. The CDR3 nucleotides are TGCGCCAGCAGTTCCCAGGGGTGGTCCGGGGAGCTGTTTTTT. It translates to CASSSQGWSGELFF.

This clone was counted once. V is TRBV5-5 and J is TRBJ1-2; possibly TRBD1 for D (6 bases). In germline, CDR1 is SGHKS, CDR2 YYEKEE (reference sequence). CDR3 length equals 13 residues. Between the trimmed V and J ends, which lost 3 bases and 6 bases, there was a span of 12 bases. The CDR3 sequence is CASSWLQGHGYTF. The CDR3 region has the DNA TGTGCCAGCAGCTGGCTCCAGGGGCATGGCTACACCTTC. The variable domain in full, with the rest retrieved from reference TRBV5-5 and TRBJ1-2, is DAGVTQSPTHLIKTRGQQVTLRCSPISGHKSVSWYQQVLGQGPQFIFQYYEKEERGRGNFPDRFSARQFPNYSSELNVNALLLGDSALYLCASSWLQGHGYTFGSGTRLTVV.

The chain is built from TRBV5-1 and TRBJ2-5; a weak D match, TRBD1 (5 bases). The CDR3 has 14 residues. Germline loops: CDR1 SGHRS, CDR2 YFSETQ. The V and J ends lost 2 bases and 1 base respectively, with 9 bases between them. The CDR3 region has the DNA TGCGCCAGCAGCTTAAAGGGGATCCAAGAGACCCAGTACTTC. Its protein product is CASSLKGIQETQYF.

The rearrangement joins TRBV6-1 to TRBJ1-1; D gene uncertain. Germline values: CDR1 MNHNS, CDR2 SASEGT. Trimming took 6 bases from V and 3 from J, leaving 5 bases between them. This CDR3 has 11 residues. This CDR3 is CASSLYTEAFF. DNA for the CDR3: TGTGCCAGCAGCCTTTACACTGAAGCTTTCTTT.

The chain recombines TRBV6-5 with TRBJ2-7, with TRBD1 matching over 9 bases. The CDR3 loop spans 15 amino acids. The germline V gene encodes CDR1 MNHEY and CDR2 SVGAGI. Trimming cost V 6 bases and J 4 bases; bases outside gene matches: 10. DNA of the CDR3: TGTGCCAGCAGAGCCGGGACAGGGTTGTTATACGAGCAGTACTTC. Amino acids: CASRAGTGLLYEQYF.

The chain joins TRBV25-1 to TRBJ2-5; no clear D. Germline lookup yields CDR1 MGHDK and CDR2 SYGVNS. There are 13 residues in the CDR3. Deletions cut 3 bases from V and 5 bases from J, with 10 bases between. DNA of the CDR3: TGTGCCAGCAGTGACCGTCTAGTGGAGACCCAGTACTTC. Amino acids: CASSDRLVETQYF.

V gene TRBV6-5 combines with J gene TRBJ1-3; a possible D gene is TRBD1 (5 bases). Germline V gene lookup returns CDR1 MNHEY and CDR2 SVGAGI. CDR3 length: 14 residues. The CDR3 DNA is TGTGCAAGCGGGGCCATCGACTCTGGAAACACCATATATTTT. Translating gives CASGAIDSGNTIYF.

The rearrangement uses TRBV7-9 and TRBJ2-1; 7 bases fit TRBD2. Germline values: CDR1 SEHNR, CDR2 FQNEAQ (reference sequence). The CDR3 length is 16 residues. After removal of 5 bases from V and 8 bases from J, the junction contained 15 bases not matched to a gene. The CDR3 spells CASSPASGASGDEQFF. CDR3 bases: TGTGCCAGCAGCCCAGCGAGCGGGGCTAGTGGCGATGAGCAGTTCTTC.

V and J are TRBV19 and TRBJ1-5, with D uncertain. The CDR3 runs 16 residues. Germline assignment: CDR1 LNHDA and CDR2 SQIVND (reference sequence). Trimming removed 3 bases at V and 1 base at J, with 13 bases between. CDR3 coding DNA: TGTGCCAGTAGTATCCCGGGAGGGCTAAGCAATCAGCCCCAGCATTTT. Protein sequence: CASSIPGGLSNQPQHF. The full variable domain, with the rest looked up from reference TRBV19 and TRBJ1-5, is DGGITQSPKYLFRKEGQNVTLSCEQNLNHDAMYWYRQDPGQGLRLIYYSQIVNDFQKGDIAEGYSVSREKKESFPLTVTSAQKNPTAFYLCASSIPGGLSNQPQHFGDGTRLSIL.

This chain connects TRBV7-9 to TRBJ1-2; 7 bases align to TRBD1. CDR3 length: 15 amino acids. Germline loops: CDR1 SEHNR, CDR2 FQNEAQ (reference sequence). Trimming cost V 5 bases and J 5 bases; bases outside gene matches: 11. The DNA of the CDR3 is TGTGCCAGCAGCCCTTCAGACAGGGTGAGATATGGCTACACCTTC. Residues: CASSPSDRVRYGYTF.

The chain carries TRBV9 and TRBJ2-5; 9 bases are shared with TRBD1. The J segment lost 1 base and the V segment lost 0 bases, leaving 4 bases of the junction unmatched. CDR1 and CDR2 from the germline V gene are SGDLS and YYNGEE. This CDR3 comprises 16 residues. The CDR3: CASSVGTGAIQETQYF. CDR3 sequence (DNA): TGTGCCAGCAGCGTAGGGACAGGGGCCATCCAAGAGACCCAGTACTTC.

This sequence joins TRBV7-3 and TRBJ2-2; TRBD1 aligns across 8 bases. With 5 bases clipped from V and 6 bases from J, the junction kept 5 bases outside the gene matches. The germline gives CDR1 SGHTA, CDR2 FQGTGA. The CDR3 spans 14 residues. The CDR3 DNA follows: TGTGCCAGCAGCCTAAGACAGGGGTCCGGGGAGCTGTTTTTT. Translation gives CASSLRQGSGELFF. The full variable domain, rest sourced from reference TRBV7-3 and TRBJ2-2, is GAGVSQTPSNKVTEKGKYVELRCDPISGHTALYWYRQSLGQGPEFLIYFQGTGAADDSGLPNDRFFAVRPEGSVSTLKIQRTERGDSAVYLCASSLRQGSGELFFGEGSRLTVL.

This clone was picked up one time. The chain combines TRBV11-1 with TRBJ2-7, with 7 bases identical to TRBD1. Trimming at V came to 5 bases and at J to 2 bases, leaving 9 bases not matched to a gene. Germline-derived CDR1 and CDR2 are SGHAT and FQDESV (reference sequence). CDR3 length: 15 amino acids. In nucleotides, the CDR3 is TGTGCCAGCAGCCGCCGGGACAGATATCCCTACGAGCAGTACTTC. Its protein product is CASSRRDRYPYEQYF.

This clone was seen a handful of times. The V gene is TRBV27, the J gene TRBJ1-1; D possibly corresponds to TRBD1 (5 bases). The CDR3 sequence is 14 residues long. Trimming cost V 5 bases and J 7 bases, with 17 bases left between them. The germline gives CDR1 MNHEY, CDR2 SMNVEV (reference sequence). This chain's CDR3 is CASSRRAGKGEAFF. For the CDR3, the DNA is TGTGCCAGCAGTCGACGAGCAGGGAAGGGTGAAGCTTTCTTT.

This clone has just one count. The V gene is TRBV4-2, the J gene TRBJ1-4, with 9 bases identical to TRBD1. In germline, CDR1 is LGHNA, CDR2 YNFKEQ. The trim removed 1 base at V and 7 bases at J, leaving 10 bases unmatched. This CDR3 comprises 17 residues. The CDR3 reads CASSQGGRGQGGEKLFF. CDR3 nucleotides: TGTGCCAGCAGCCAAGGTGGCCGGGGACAGGGAGGTGAAAAACTGTTTTTT.

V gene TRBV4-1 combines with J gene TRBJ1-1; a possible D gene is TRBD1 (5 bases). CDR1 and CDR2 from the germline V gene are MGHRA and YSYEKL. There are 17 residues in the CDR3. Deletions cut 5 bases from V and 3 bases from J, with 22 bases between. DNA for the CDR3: TGCGCCAGCAGCTTAAGAGCGACAGCCCGGAGGGACACTGAAGCTTTCTTT. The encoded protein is CASSLRATARRDTEAFF.

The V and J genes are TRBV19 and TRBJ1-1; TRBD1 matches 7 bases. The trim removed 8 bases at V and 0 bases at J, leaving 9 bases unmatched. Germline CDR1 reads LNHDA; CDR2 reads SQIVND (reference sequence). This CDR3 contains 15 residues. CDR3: CASRGTEPMNTEAFF. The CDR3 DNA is TGTGCCAGTCGGGGGACAGAGCCCATGAACACTGAAGCTTTCTTT.

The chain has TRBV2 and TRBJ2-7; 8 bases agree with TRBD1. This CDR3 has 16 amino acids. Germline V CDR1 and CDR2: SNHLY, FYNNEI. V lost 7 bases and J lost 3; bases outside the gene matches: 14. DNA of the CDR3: TGTGCCAGCAAGCCTGATGCCGGGACAGGAGTCTACGAGCAGTACTTC. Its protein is CASKPDAGTGVYEQYF.

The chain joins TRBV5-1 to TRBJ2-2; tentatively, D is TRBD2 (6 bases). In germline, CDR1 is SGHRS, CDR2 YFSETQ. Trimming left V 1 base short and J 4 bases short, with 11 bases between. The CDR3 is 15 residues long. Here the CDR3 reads CASSLSRGVTGELFF. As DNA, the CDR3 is TGCGCCAGCAGCTTGTCGCGGGGTGTCACCGGGGAGCTGTTTTTT. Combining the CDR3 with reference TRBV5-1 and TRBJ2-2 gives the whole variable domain KAGVTQTPRYLIKTRGQQVTLSCSPISGHRSVSWYQQTPGQGLQFLFEYFSETQRNKGNFPGRFSGRQFSNSRSEMNVSTLELGDSALYLCASSLSRGVTGELFFGEGSRLTVL.

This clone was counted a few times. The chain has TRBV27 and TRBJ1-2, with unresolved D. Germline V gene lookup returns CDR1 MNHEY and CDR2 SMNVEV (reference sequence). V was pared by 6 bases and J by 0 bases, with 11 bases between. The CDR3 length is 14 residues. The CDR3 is CASSPELANYGYTF. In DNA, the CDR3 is TGTGCCAGCAGCCCTGAGCTAGCTAACTATGGCTACACCTTC.

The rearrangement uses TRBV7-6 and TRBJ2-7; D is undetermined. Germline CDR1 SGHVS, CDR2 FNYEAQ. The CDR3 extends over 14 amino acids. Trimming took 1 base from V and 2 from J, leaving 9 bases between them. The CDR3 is CASSLGYGAYEQYF. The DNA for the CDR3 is TGTGCCAGCAGCTTAGGATACGGAGCCTACGAGCAGTACTTC.

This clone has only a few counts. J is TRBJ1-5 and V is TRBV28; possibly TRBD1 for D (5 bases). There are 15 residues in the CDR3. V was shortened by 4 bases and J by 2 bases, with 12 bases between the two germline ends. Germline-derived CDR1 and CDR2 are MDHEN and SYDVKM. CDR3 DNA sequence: TGTGCCAGCAGTTCCAGGGTGTCTCGCAATCAGCCCCAGCATTTT. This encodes CASSSRVSRNQPQHF.

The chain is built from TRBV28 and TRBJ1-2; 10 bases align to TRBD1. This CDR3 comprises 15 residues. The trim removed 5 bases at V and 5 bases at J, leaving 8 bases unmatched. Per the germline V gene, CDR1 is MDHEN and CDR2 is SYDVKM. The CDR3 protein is CASSPGTGDRYGYTF. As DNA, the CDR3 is TGTGCCAGCAGTCCGGGGACAGGGGATAGGTATGGCTACACCTTC.

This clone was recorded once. The CDR3 DNA reads as TGTGCCAGCAGCTTCGAACATCAGAACACTGAAGCTTTCTTT. Protein product: CASSFEHQNTEAFF. This rearrangement joins TRBV13 to TRBJ1-1, with D unclear. CDR1 and CDR2 (germline): PRHDT, FYEKMQ (reference sequence). The CDR3 consists of 14 residues. The ends were cut back, 3 bases at V and 1 base at J, with 9 bases in the middle.

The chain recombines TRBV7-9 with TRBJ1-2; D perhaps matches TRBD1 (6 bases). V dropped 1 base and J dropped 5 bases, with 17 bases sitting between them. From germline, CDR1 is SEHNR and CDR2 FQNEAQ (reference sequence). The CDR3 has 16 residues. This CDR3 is CASSLGGGSFSYGYTF. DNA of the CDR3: TGTGCCAGCAGCTTAGGTGGGGGCAGCTTTTCGTATGGCTACACCTTC. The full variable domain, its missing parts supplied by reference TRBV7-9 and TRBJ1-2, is DTGVSQNPRHKITKRGQNVTFRCDPISEHNRLYWYRQTLGQGPEFLTYFQNEAQLEKSRLLSDRFSAERPKGSFSTLEIQRTEQGDSAMYLCASSLGGGSFSYGYTFGSGTRLTVV.

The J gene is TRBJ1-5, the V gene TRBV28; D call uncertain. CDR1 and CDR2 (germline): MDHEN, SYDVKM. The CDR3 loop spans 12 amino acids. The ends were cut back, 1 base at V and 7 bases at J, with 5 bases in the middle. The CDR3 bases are TGTGCCAGCAGTTTATCCATGCAGCCCCAGCATTTT. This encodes CASSLSMQPQHF.

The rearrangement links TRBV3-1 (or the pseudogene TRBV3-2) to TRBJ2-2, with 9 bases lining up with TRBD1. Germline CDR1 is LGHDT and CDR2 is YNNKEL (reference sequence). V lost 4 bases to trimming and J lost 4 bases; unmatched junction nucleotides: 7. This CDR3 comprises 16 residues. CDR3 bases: TGTGCCAGCAGCCCGAGGGGGACAGGGACCACCGGGGAGCTGTTTTTT. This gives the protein CASSPRGTGTTGELFF.

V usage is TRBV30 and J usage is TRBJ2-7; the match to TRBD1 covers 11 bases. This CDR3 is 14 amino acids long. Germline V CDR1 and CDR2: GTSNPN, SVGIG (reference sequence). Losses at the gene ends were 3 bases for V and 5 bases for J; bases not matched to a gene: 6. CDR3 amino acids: CAWSRDRGSNEQYF. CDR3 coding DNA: TGTGCCTGGAGCAGGGACAGGGGGTCTAACGAGCAGTACTTC.

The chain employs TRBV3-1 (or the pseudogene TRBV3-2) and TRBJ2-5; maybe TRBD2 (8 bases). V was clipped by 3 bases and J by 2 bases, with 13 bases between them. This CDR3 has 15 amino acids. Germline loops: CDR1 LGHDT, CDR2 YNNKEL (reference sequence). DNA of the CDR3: TGTGCCAGCAGCCAGCGGGGGGACAGACAAGAGACCCAGTACTTC. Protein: CASSQRGDRQETQYF.

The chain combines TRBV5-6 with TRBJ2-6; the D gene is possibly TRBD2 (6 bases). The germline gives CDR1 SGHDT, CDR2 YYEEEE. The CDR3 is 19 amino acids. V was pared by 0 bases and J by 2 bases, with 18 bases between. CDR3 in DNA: TGTGCCAGCAGCTTGGTTCGACTAGTCACGTCCCCTGGGGCCAACGTCCTGACTTTC. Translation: CASSLVRLVTSPGANVLTF.

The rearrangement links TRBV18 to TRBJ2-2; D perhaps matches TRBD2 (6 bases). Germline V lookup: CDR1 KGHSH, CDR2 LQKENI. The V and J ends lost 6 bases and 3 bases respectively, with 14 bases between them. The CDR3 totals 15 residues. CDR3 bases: TGTGCCAGCTCCCCTAGCGCCCGTGACACCGGGGAGCTGTTTTTT. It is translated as CASSPSARDTGELFF.

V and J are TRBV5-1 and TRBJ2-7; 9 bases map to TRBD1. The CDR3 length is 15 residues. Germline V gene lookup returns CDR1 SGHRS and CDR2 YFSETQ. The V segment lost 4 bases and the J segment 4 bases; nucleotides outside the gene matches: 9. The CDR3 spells CASSQSGTGLYEQYF. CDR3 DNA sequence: TGCGCCAGCAGCCAATCCGGGACAGGGCTGTACGAGCAGTACTTC. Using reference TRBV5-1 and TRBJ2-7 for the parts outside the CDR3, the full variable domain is KAGVTQTPRYLIKTRGQQVTLSCSPISGHRSVSWYQQTPGQGLQFLFEYFSETQRNKGNFPGRFSGRQFSNSRSEMNVSTLELGDSALYLCASSQSGTGLYEQYFGPGTRLTVT.